These 24 T cell receptor beta chains were all obtained from the same sample, sequenced in a study of T cell responses to AZD1222 COVID-19 vaccine. Generated by immunoSEQ multiplex PCR, the TCRdb table keeps only in-frame clones and is missing some. The sample records more than 95,000 clones, 80% to 90% being singletons. The source was peripheral blood, collected on day 0 of AZD1222 vaccination. The receptors were gathered from an adult in good health.

This chain connects TRBV14 to TRBJ2-7; D might be TRBD2 (6 bases). V shed 2 bases and J shed 3 bases, with 14 bases lying between them. Germline values: CDR1 SGHDN, CDR2 FVKESK. CDR3 size: 15 residues. CDR3 sequence: CASSQTGLGDYEQYF. The CDR3 DNA sequence: TGTGCCAGCAGCCAAACGGGACTGGGAGACTACGAGCAGTACTTC.

The V gene is TRBV19, the J gene TRBJ1-4; D may be TRBD1 (6 bases). V lost 0 bases and J lost 8, with 13 bases in between. Germline loops: CDR1 LNHDA, CDR2 SQIVND (reference sequence). CDR3 length equals 15 residues. In DNA form, the CDR3 reads TGTGCCAGTAGTATAGAGAACAGGGTGGTGGAAAAACTGTTTTTT. Translation: CASSIENRVVEKLFF.

This clone has a single count. The chain carries TRBV5-1 and TRBJ1-1; D ambiguous. This CDR3 has 12 residues. The V end lost 3 bases, the J end lost 1 base, and 4 bases lay between the germline ends. The germline gives CDR1 SGHRS, CDR2 YFSETQ. The CDR3 sequence: CASSSGNTEAFF. As DNA, the CDR3 is TGCGCCAGCAGCTCAGGGAACACTGAAGCTTTCTTT. Using reference TRBV5-1 and TRBJ1-1 for the parts outside the CDR3, the full variable domain is KAGVTQTPRYLIKTRGQQVTLSCSPISGHRSVSWYQQTPGQGLQFLFEYFSETQRNKGNFPGRFSGRQFSNSRSEMNVSTLELGDSALYLCASSSGNTEAFFGQGTRLTVV.

In nucleotides, the CDR3 is TGTGCCAGCAGTTTACCCGGGCGATCGGGGTCTGGGGCCAACGTCCTGACTTTC. Translation: CASSLPGRSGSGANVLTF. This chain uses TRBV27 with TRBJ2-6; maybe TRBD2 (5 bases). The CDR3 loop spans 18 amino acids. The germline gives CDR1 MNHEY, CDR2 SMNVEV (reference sequence). Trimming took 2 bases from V and 1 from J, leaving 15 bases between them.

Written as DNA, the CDR3 is TGTGCCAGCAGCGGGATATCGGAGGACGAGCAGTACTTC. Protein: CASSGISEDEQYF. V usage is TRBV5-4 and J usage is TRBJ2-7, with a tentative D call TRBD2 (5 bases). The V gene lost 4 bases and the J gene lost 5 bases, with 13 bases spanning the gap. This CDR3 comprises 13 residues. The germline V gene has CDR1 SGHNT and CDR2 YYREEE (reference sequence).

V usage is TRBV2 and J usage is TRBJ2-1; 7 bases line up with TRBD1. This CDR3 contains 15 residues. V dropped 6 bases and J dropped 4; count of bases not matched to a gene: 9. Looked up from germline, CDR1 is SNHLY and CDR2 is FYNNEI. Here the CDR3 DNA reads TGTGCCAGCAGGCGAGAGACAGGGTCATACAATGAGCAGTTCTTC. It translates to CASRRETGSYNEQFF.

This rearrangement joins TRBV19 to TRBJ1-2; 9 nucleotides align to TRBD1. The V and J ends lost 7 bases and 3 bases, in that order; junction bases with no gene match: 9. The CDR3 loop spans 15 amino acids. CDR1 and CDR2 (germline): LNHDA, SQIVND (reference sequence). In DNA, the CDR3 is TGTGCCAGTACCAGGGACAGGGAATTCCACTATGGCTACACCTTC. Its translation: CASTRDREFHYGYTF.

V is TRBV6-5 and J is TRBJ2-7; D is unresolved. The CDR3 runs to 15 residues. Trimming removed 0 bases at V and 5 bases at J, with 14 bases between. Germline assignment: CDR1 MNHEY and CDR2 SVGAGI. CDR3 loop: CASSYSRSLKNEQYF. CDR3 nucleotides: TGTGCCAGCAGTTACTCGAGGTCGCTGAAGAACGAGCAGTACTTC.

The chain has TRBV27 and TRBJ1-1; D is possibly TRBD1 (5 bases). Trimming shortened V by 3 bases and J by 1 base, and 9 bases separated the two germline ends. The CDR3 sequence is 14 residues long. The V gene's germline CDR1 is MNHEY and CDR2 SMNVEV (reference sequence). CDR3 residues: CASSLGPGNTEAFF. The CDR3 region has the DNA TGTGCCAGCAGTTTGGGGCCGGGGAACACTGAAGCTTTCTTT.

The chain recombines TRBV6-6 with TRBJ1-5; 8 bases map to TRBD1. The CDR3 is 15 amino acids. Germline assignment: CDR1 MNHNY and CDR2 SVGAGI (reference sequence). Trimming took 6 bases from V and 8 from J; bases not matched to a gene: 12. For the CDR3, the DNA is TGTGCCAGCAGAAGAGGGACAGGAAACGGAGAGCCCCAGCATTTT. Translating gives CASRRGTGNGEPQHF.

J is TRBJ1-6 and V is TRBV4-3; the D gene is possibly TRBD1 (5 bases). The CDR3 runs to 15 residues. The V end was cut by 5 bases, the J end by 6 bases, with 14 bases between. Germline CDR1 and CDR2: LGHNA and YSLEER. CDR3 bases: TGCGCCAGCAGCGGTCAGGGCGTCGCTAATTCACCCCTCCACTTT. Protein product: CASSGQGVANSPLHF.

The CDR3 DNA reads as TGTGCCACCAGTGATTGGAAGCATTCTAGCGGGAGCACAGATACGCAGTATTTT. Translating it yields CATSDWKHSSGSTDTQYF. The genes are TRBV24-1 and TRBJ2-3; 8 nucleotides agree with TRBD2. Germline trimming cut 2 bases from V and 0 bases from J; bases unmatched to any gene: 9. This CDR3 comprises 18 residues. Per germline, CDR1 KGHDR and CDR2 SFDVKD.

This sequence joins TRBV2 and TRBJ1-5, with D possibly being TRBD1 (5 bases). Trimming removed 4 bases at V and 2 bases at J, with 9 bases between. CDR1 is SNHLY, CDR2 FYNNEI, per germline. The CDR3 loop spans 14 amino acids. This chain's CDR3 is CASSGRVGNQPQHF. The DNA for the CDR3 is TGTGCCAGCAGTGGCAGGGTTGGCAATCAGCCCCAGCATTTT.

J is TRBJ2-5 and V is TRBV25-1; 7 bases map to TRBD1. V trimming: 6 bases; J trimming: 9 bases; junction bases outside the gene matches: 10. The V gene's germline CDR1 is MGHDK and CDR2 SYGVNS. This CDR3 has 13 residues. CDR3 region: CASRGQTPSPQYF. Written as DNA, the CDR3 is TGTGCCAGCAGGGGACAGACCCCTTCGCCCCAGTACTTC.

V usage is TRBV5-1 and J usage is TRBJ1-4; TRBD1 matches 7 bases. V lost 3 bases to trimming and J lost 4 bases; unmatched junction nucleotides: 6. In germline, CDR1 is SGHRS, CDR2 YFSETQ. CDR3 length: 15 residues. DNA for the CDR3: TGCGCCAGCAGCTCTGGCCGGGACAGTAATGAAAAACTGTTTTTT. Translated: CASSSGRDSNEKLFF.

The chain links TRBV7-8 to TRBJ1-5; no definite D call. CDR1 and CDR2 from the germline V gene are SGHVS and FQNEAQ. Trimming pared 8 bases from V and 0 bases from J, leaving 14 bases between. There are 15 residues in the CDR3. This CDR3 is CASATLLYSNQPQHF. DNA of the CDR3: TGTGCCAGCGCCACTCTATTATATAGCAATCAGCCCCAGCATTTT. Full variable domain (missing parts from reference TRBV7-8 and TRBJ1-5): GAGVSQSPRYKVAKRGQDVALRCDPISGHVSLFWYQQALGQGPEFLTYFQNEAQLDKSGLPSDRFFAERPEGSVSTLKIQRTQQEDSAVYLCASATLLYSNQPQHFGDGTRLSIL.

The genes are TRBV6-6 and TRBJ1-2; D is uncertain. This CDR3 is built from 10 residues. Trimming removed 11 bases at V and 8 bases at J, with 12 bases between. Per germline, CDR1 MNHNY and CDR2 SVGAGI (reference sequence). In DNA, the CDR3 is TGTGCCGTGGGAGTGACGGGCTACACCTTC. Translating gives CAVGVTGYTF.

In this sample, this clone turned up a few times. The J gene is TRBJ1-1, the V gene TRBV6-1; D is ambiguous. CDR1 is MNHNS, CDR2 SASEGT, per germline. The CDR3 spans 16 residues. Trimming left V 4 bases short and J 1 base short, with 16 bases between. CDR3 protein: CASSVSRVGKNTEAFF. The CDR3 nucleotides read TGTGCCAGCAGTGTGTCAAGGGTGGGGAAGAACACTGAAGCTTTCTTT.

The rearrangement uses TRBV27 and TRBJ1-3, with D hard to call. The CDR3 covers 14 residues. In germline, CDR1 is MNHEY, CDR2 SMNVEV (reference sequence). V lost 8 bases and J 1 base, leaving 12 bases between the germline ends. CDR3 region: CASSLHRSGNTIYF. The CDR3 DNA reads as TGTGCCAGCTCGCTTCATCGTTCTGGAAACACCATATATTTT.

The chain employs TRBV12-5 and TRBJ1-6; D remains unclear. CDR3 length: 21 amino acids. Trimming left V 2 bases short and J 3 bases short, with 26 bases between. Looked up from germline, CDR1 is LGHNT and CDR2 is FRNRAP. In DNA form, the CDR3 reads TGTGCTAGTGGTTTGTCCCGGTTGGAGCCTTACGCTAAGGGCTATAATTCACCCCTCCACTTT. It translates to CASGLSRLEPYAKGYNSPLHF.

The rearrangement links TRBV30 to TRBJ2-5; 13 positions agree with TRBD2. The CDR3 has 19 amino acids. Germline CDR1 reads GTSNPN; CDR2 reads SVGIG (reference sequence). V lost 1 base and J lost 2; bases outside the gene matches: 13. CDR3 sequence (DNA): TGTGCCTGGAGTGGGACTAGCGGGAGTCCGTTAACTGAGCAAGAGACCCAGTACTTC. Protein: CAWSGTSGSPLTEQETQYF. The complete variable domain, with remaining parts taken from reference TRBV30 and TRBJ2-5, reads SQTIHQWPATLVQPVGSPLSLECTVEGTSNPNLYWYRQAAGRGLQLLFYSVGIGQISSEVPQNLSASRPQDRQFILSSKKLLLSDSGFYLCAWSGTSGSPLTEQETQYFGPGTRLLVL.

The chain combines TRBV29-1 with TRBJ1-1, with D possibly being TRBD1 (5 bases). There are 12 residues in the CDR3. Trimming pared 7 bases from V and 5 bases from J, leaving 14 bases between. Germline-derived CDR1 and CDR2 are SQVTM and ANQGSEA. In DNA, the CDR3 is TGCAGCGGGCGGGGGAGCCGGACTGAAGCTTTCTTT. This codes for CSGRGSRTEAFF.

The chain recombines TRBV19 with TRBJ2-1; unclear D gene. In germline, CDR1 is LNHDA, CDR2 SQIVND (reference sequence). The V gene lost 5 bases and the J gene lost 6 bases, with 14 bases spanning the gap. The CDR3 has 14 amino acids. CDR3 sequence: CASSVVRLGNEQFF. The DNA for the CDR3 is TGTGCCAGTAGTGTGGTACGACTGGGCAATGAGCAGTTCTTC.

This chain links TRBV6-1 with TRBJ2-1; 7 bases are a match to TRBD1. CDR3 length: 15 residues. CDR1 is MNHNS and CDR2 is SASEGT in the germline V gene. The junction had 5 bases not matched to a gene; V was cut back by 3 bases and J by 3 bases. The CDR3 DNA follows: TGTGCCAGCAGTGATGGGACAGTCAGCTACAATGAGCAGTTCTTC. Translation gives CASSDGTVSYNEQFF.